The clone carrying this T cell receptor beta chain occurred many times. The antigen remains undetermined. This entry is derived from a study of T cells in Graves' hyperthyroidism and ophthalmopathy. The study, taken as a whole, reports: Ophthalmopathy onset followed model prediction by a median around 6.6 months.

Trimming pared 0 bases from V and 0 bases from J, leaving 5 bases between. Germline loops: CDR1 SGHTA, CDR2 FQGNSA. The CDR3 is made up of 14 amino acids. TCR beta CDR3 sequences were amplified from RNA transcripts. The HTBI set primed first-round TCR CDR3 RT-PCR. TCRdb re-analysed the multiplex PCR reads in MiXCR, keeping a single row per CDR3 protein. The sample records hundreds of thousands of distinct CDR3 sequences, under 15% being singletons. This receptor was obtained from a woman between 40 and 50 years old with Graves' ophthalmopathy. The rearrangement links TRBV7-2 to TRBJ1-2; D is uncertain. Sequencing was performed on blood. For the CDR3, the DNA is TGTGCCAGCAGCTTAGCGCGGGCTAACTATGGCTACACCTTC. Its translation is CASSLARANYGYTF. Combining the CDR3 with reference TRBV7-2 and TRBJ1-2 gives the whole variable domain GAGVSQSPSNKVTEKGKDVELRCDPISGHTALYWYRQSLGQGLEFLIYFQGNSAPDKSGLPSDRFSAERTGGSVSTLTIQRTQQEDSAVYLCASSLARANYGYTFGSGTRLTVV.